This paragraph covers one TCR beta chain sequence. The target antigen is unknown. This sample was included in a study of a mutant IDH1 vaccine in newly diagnosed glioma. Time point noted: week 35, safety follow-up. Doses consisted of 300 ug of mutant IDH1 20-mer peptide each, paired with topical imiquimod. TCRdb's table, derived via immunoSEQ multiplex PCR, lists solely in-frame clones and lacks some. Among some 71,000 clones listed, 85% to 90% were seen once. The sequence was collected from a man younger than 45 with glioma. Sequenced material: PBMCs, taken from a glioma patient whose treatment included an IDH1 peptide vaccine.

The CDR3 nucleotides are TGTGCCAGCAGTGAAAAGGACAGGTCAACTGAAGCTTTCTTT. It translates to CASSEKDRSTEAFF. The V and J genes are TRBV6-1 and TRBJ1-1; 7 bases agree with TRBD1. The trim removed 2 bases at V and 5 bases at J, leaving 5 bases unmatched. The CDR3 is made up of 14 amino acids. CDR1 is MNHNS, CDR2 SASEGT, per germline.